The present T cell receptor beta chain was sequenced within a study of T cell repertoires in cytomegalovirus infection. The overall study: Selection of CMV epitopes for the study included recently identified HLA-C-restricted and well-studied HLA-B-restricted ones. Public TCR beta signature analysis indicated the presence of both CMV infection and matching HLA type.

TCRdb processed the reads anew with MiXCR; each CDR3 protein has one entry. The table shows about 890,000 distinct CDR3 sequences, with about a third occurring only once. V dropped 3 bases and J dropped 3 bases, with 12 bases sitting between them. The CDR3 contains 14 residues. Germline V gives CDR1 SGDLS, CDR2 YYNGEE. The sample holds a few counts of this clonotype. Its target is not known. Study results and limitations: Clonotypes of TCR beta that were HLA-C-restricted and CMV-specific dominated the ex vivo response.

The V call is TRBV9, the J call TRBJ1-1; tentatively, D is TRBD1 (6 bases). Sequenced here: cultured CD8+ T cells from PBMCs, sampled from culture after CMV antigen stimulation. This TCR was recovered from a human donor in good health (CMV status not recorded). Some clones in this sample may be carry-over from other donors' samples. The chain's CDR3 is CASSEAGADTEAFF. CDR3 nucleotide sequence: TGTGCCAGCAGCGAAGCAGGGGCGGACACTGAAGCTTTCTTT.